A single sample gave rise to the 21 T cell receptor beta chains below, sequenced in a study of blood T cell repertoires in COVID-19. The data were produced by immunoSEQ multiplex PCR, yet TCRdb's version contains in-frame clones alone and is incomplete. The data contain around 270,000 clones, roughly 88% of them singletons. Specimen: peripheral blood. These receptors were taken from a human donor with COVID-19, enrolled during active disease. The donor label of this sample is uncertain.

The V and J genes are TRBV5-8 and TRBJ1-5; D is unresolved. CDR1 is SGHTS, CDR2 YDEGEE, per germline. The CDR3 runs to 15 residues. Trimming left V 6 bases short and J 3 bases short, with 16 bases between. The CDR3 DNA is TGTGCCAGCACCGTCGACGGGGTGTCCAATCAGCCCCAGCATTTT. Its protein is CASTVDGVSNQPQHF.

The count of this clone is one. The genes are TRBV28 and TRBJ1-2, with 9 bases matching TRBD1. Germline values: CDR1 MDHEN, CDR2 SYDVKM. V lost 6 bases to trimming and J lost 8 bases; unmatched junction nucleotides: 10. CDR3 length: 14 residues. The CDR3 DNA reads TGTGCCAGCAGAGGGGGACAGGGAGTGAGAGGCTACACCTTC. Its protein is CASRGGQGVRGYTF.

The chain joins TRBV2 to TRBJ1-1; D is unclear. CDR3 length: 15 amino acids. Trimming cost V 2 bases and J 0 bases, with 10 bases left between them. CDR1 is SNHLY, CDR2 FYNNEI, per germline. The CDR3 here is CASSEYSSMNTEAFF. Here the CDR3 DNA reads TGTGCCAGCAGTGAATACAGTTCAATGAACACTGAAGCTTTCTTT.

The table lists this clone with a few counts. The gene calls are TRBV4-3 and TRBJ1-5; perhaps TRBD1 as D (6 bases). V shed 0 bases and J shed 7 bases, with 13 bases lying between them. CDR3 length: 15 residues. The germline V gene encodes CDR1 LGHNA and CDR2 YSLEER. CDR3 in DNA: TGCGCCAGCAGCCAAGACGGGGGGGCCCGACAGCCCCAGCATTTT. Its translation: CASSQDGGARQPQHF.

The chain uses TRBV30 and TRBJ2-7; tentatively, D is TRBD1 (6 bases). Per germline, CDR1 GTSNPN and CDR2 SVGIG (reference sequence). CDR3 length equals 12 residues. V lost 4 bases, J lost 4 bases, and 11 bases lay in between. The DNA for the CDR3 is TGTGCCTGGAATAGAGGGGGATACGAGCAGTACTTC. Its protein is CAWNRGGYEQYF.

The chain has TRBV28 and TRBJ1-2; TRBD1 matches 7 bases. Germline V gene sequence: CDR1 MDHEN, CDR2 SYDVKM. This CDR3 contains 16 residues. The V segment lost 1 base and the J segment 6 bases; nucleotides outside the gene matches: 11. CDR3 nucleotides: TGTGCCAGCAGTTTATTAGGGACAGTCGGGTGGGATGGCTACACCTTC. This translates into CASSLLGTVGWDGYTF.

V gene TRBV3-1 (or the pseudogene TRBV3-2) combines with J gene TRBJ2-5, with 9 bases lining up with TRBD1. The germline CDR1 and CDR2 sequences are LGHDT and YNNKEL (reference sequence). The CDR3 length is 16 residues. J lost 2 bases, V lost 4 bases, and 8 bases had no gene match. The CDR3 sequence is CASSPHRQGVQETQYF. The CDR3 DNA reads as TGTGCCAGCAGCCCCCATCGACAGGGGGTACAAGAGACCCAGTACTTC.

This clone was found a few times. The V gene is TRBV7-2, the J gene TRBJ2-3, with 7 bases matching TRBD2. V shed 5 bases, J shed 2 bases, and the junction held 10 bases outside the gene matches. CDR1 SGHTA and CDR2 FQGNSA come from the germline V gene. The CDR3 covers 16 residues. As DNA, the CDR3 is TGTGCCAGCAGCCTATTGGGAGGGAGGGCCACAGATACGCAGTATTTT. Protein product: CASSLLGGRATDTQYF.

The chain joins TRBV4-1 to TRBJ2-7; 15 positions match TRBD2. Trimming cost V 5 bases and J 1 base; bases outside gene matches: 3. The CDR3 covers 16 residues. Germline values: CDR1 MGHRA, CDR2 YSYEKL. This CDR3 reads CASSIGLAGGSYEQYF. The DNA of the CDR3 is TGCGCCAGCAGCATCGGACTAGCGGGAGGGTCCTACGAGCAGTACTTC.

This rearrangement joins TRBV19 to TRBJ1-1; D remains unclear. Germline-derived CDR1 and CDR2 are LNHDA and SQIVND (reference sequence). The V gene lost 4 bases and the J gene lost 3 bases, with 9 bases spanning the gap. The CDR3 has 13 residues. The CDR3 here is CASSTVRDTEAFF. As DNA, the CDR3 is TGTGCCAGTAGTACAGTGAGGGACACTGAAGCTTTCTTT.

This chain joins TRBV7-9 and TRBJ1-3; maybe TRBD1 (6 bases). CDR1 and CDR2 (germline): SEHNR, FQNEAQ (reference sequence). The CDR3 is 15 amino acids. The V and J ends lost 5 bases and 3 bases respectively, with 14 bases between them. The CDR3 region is CASSPGASFGNTIYF. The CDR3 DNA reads TGTGCCAGCAGCCCAGGGGCGAGCTTTGGAAACACCATATATTTT.

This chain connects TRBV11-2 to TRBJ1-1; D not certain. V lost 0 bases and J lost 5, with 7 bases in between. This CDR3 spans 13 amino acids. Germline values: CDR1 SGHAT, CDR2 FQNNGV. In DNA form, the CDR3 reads TGTGCCAGCAGCTTAGATCCGGGGACTGAAGCTTTCTTT. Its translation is CASSLDPGTEAFF.

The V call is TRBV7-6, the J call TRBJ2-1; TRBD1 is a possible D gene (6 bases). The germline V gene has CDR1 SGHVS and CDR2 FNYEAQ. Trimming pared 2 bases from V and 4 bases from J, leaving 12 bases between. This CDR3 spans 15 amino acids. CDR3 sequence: CASSLIQGVYNEQFF. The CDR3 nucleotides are TGTGCCAGCAGCTTAATACAGGGAGTTTACAATGAGCAGTTCTTC.

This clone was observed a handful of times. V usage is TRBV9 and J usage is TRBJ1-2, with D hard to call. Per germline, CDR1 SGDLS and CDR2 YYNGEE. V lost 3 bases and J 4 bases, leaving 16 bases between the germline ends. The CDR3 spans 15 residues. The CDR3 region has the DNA TGTGCCAGCAGCGGAGAATCATATGCTTTCTATGGCTACACCTTC. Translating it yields CASSGESYAFYGYTF.

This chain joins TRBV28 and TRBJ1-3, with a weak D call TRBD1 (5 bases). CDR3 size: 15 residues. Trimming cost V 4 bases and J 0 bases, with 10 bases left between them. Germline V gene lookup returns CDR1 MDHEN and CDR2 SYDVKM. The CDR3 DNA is TGTGCCAGCAGTTCTGGACACGGCTCTGGAAACACCATATATTTT. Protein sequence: CASSSGHGSGNTIYF.

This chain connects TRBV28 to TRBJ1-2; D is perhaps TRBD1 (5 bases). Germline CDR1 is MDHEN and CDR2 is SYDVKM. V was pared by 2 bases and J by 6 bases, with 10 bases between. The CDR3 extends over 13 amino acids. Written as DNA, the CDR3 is TGTGCCAGCAGTTTACCCAGGGAGGATGGCTACACCTTC. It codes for CASSLPREDGYTF.

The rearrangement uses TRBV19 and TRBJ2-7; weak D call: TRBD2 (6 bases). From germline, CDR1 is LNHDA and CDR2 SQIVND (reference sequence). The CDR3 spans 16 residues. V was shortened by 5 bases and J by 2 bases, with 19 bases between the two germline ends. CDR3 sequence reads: CASSVDYRDLPYEQYF. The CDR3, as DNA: TGTGCCAGTAGTGTCGACTACCGGGACTTACCCTACGAGCAGTACTTC.

The CDR3: CASSLGGPGQGGGDTQYF. CDR3 nucleotides: TGTGCCAGCAGCTTAGGGGGACCGGGACAGGGAGGAGGAGATACGCAGTATTTT. The rearrangement uses TRBV7-9 and TRBJ2-3; 9 positions agree with TRBD1. The CDR3 has 18 amino acids. The germline V gene has CDR1 SEHNR and CDR2 FQNEAQ (reference sequence). V lost 1 base to trimming and J lost 5 bases; unmatched junction nucleotides: 13.

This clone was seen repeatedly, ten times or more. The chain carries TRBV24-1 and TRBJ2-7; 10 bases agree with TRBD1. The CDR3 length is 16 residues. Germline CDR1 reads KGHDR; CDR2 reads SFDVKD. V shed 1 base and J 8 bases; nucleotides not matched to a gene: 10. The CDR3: CATSDFGTGAQSQQYF. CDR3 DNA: TGTGCCACCAGTGATTTCGGGACAGGGGCTCAGTCGCAGCAGTACTTC.

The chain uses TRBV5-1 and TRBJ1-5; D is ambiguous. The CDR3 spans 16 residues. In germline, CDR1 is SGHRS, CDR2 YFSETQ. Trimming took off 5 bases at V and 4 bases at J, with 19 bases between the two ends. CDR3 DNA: TGCGCCAGCAGTTCAGTGGCGGGAAATACAAATCAGCCCCAGCATTTT. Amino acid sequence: CASSSVAGNTNQPQHF. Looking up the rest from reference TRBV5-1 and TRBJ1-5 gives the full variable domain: KAGVTQTPRYLIKTRGQQVTLSCSPISGHRSVSWYQQTPGQGLQFLFEYFSETQRNKGNFPGRFSGRQFSNSRSEMNVSTLELGDSALYLCASSSVAGNTNQPQHFGDGTRLSIL.

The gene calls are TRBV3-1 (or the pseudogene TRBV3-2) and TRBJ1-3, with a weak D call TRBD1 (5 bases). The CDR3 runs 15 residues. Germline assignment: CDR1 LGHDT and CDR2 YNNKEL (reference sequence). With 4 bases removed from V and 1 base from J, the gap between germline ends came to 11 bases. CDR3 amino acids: CASSPRRGSGNTIYF. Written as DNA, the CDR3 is TGTGCCAGCAGCCCCAGACGGGGGTCTGGAAACACCATATATTTT.